The 18 T cell receptor beta chains below were found in one sample sequenced in a study of blood T cell repertoires in COVID-19. TCRdb's table, derived via immunoSEQ multiplex PCR, lists solely in-frame clones and lacks some. The sample lists under 300,000 clones, roughly 80% seen once, with 3.4% in the top ten. The sample comprised peripheral blood. The receptor source for this set is a woman between 18 and 29 years old with acute or convalescent COVID-19.

This chain uses TRBV4-3 with TRBJ1-5; D call uncertain. The CDR3 covers 15 residues. Germline-derived CDR1 and CDR2 are LGHNA and YSLEER. V was clipped by 0 bases and J by 11 bases, with 17 bases between them. CDR3 in DNA: TGCGCCAGCAGCCAAGAATGGATCTCACCGGGGACCCAGCATTTT. Residues: CASSQEWISPGTQHF.

The V gene is TRBV13, the J gene TRBJ2-1; 7 nucleotides match TRBD2. Germline values: CDR1 PRHDT, CDR2 FYEKMQ (reference sequence). The CDR3 runs 15 residues. V dropped 2 bases and J dropped 3; count of bases not matched to a gene: 4. The CDR3 region is CASSLRLADYNEQFF. As DNA, the CDR3 is TGTGCCAGCAGCTTAAGACTAGCAGACTACAATGAGCAGTTCTTC.

The chain has TRBV5-4 and TRBJ1-2; D uncertain. CDR3 length equals 14 residues. V was clipped by 6 bases and J by 0 bases, with 12 bases between them. From germline, CDR1 is SGHNT and CDR2 YYREEE (reference sequence). In DNA, the CDR3 is TGTGCCAGCACCGAGTCAGGTCCTAACTATGGCTACACCTTC. Its protein product is CASTESGPNYGYTF.

The rearrangement joins TRBV19 to TRBJ2-7; 8 nucleotides align to TRBD2. The CDR3 sequence is 15 residues long. Germline V gene sequence: CDR1 LNHDA, CDR2 SQIVND (reference sequence). V shed 5 bases, J shed 2 bases, and the junction held 8 bases outside the gene matches. As DNA, the CDR3 is TGTGCCAGTAGTCCCGCCGGGACTAGTCCCTACGAGCAGTACTTC. This encodes CASSPAGTSPYEQYF.

This clone was counted only a few times. The gene calls are TRBV5-1 and TRBJ1-4, with D tentatively TRBD1 (5 bases). There are 19 residues in the CDR3. V was pared by 4 bases and J by 0 bases, with 22 bases between. Per germline, CDR1 SGHRS and CDR2 YFSETQ. CDR3 DNA: TGCGCCAGCAGCCTGATGCCTGGAAGGGGATCAGCAACTAATGAAAAACTGTTTTTT. Translation gives CASSLMPGRGSATNEKLFF. Full variable domain (rest looked up from reference TRBV5-1 and TRBJ1-4): KAGVTQTPRYLIKTRGQQVTLSCSPISGHRSVSWYQQTPGQGLQFLFEYFSETQRNKGNFPGRFSGRQFSNSRSEMNVSTLELGDSALYLCASSLMPGRGSATNEKLFFGSGTQLSVL.

This chain uses TRBV7-8 with TRBJ1-5; weak D call: TRBD1 (6 bases). The CDR3 is 17 residues long. The germline V gene has CDR1 SGHVS and CDR2 FQNEAQ. Deletions cut 5 bases from V and 0 bases from J, with 17 bases between. The CDR3 loop is CASSANLGQFSNQPQHF. The CDR3 DNA sequence: TGTGCCAGCAGCGCCAACCTTGGACAGTTTAGCAATCAGCCCCAGCATTTT.

This chain uses TRBV7-2 with TRBJ2-1; 7 positions match TRBD2. This CDR3 has 16 residues. In germline, CDR1 is SGHTA, CDR2 FQGNSA. V lost 5 bases, J lost 9 bases, and 16 bases stayed unmatched. The CDR3 region is CASSPVGGRASFEQFF. Written as DNA, the CDR3 is TGTGCCAGCAGCCCAGTGGGGGGGAGGGCCTCTTTTGAGCAGTTCTTC. Variable domain in full (rest from reference TRBV7-2 and TRBJ2-1): GAGVSQSPSNKVTEKGKDVELRCDPISGHTALYWYRQSLGQGLEFLIYFQGNSAPDKSGLPSDRFSAERTGGSVSTLTIQRTQQEDSAVYLCASSPVGGRASFEQFFGPGTRLTVL.

V and J are TRBV6-5 and TRBJ1-2; no definite D call. Germline values: CDR1 MNHEY, CDR2 SVGAGI. Trimming removed 2 bases from V and 2 bases from J, with 9 bases in between. The CDR3 sequence is 14 residues long. The CDR3 loop is CASSYNLANYGYTF. The DNA of the CDR3 is TGTGCCAGCAGTTACAACTTAGCCAACTATGGCTACACCTTC.

This CDR3 is CASSDPPGQRNTEAFF. The CDR3 DNA reads TGTGCCAGCAGTGACCCCCCGGGACAGAGGAACACTGAAGCTTTCTTT. The gene calls are TRBV6-1 and TRBJ1-1, with 7 bases matching TRBD1. The CDR3 loop spans 16 amino acids. Germline trimming cut 3 bases from V and 1 base from J; bases unmatched to any gene: 8. The V gene's germline CDR1 is MNHNS and CDR2 SASEGT.

This chain connects TRBV4-3 to TRBJ1-6; a weak D match, TRBD1 (6 bases). V lost 1 base and J 4 bases, leaving 17 bases between the germline ends. The CDR3 extends over 18 amino acids. CDR1 LGHNA and CDR2 YSLEER come from the germline V gene. In nucleotides, the CDR3 is TGCGCCAGCAGCCAAGTTCTTGTGGCAGGGGAATATAATTCACCCCTCCACTTT. It specifies CASSQVLVAGEYNSPLHF.

The rearrangement uses TRBV11-3 and TRBJ2-1, with 13 positions matching TRBD2. Germline assignment: CDR1 SGHNT and CDR2 YENEEA. This CDR3 spans 17 amino acids. Trimming removed 3 bases from V and 4 bases from J; junction bases left unmatched: 6. The CDR3 here is CASSFEGLAGPYNEQFF. The CDR3 DNA reads TGTGCCAGCAGCTTCGAGGGACTAGCGGGACCATACAATGAGCAGTTCTTC.

The rearrangement joins TRBV9 to TRBJ2-3; tentative D call: TRBD2 (5 bases). The germline V and J ends were trimmed by 3 bases and 2 bases, with 16 bases remaining between them. The CDR3 is 16 residues long. Germline V gene sequence: CDR1 SGDLS, CDR2 YYNGEE. The CDR3 nucleotides are TGTGCCAGCAGCGCACGGGCCGGGGAGACCACAGATACGCAGTATTTT. This translates into CASSARAGETTDTQYF.

The V and J genes are TRBV6-2 or TRBV6-3 and TRBJ1-1; D possibly corresponds to TRBD1 (5 bases). This CDR3 has 14 amino acids. Germline assignment: CDR1 MNHEY and CDR2 SVGEGT. Trimming removed 5 bases from V and 8 bases from J, with 18 bases in between. The CDR3 DNA is TGTGCCAGCAGTCCCAACCCCCCCTGGGGCGAAGCTTTCTTT. Its protein is CASSPNPPWGEAFF.

V gene TRBV12-3 or TRBV12-4 combines with J gene TRBJ2-5; 7 bases are a match to TRBD1. V lost 6 bases, J lost 7 bases, and 5 bases stayed unmatched. This CDR3 has 12 amino acids. The CDR3 sequence is CASSDRARTQYF. CDR3 in DNA: TGTGCCAGCAGCGACAGGGCGCGGACCCAGTACTTC.

The chain joins TRBV6-1 to TRBJ1-1; D is undetermined. V lost 2 bases and J lost 1, with 5 bases in between. The germline gives CDR1 MNHNS, CDR2 SASEGT. The CDR3 sequence is 13 residues long. CDR3 sequence: CASSELRNTEAFF. CDR3 coding DNA: TGTGCCAGCAGTGAATTGCGGAACACTGAAGCTTTCTTT.

V gene TRBV7-6 combines with J gene TRBJ2-7, with 10 bases fitting TRBD2. V trimming: 3 bases; J trimming: 1 base; junction bases outside the gene matches: 6. This CDR3 spans 16 amino acids. Germline assignment: CDR1 SGHVS and CDR2 FNYEAQ. Written as DNA, the CDR3 is TGTGCCAGCAGCTTCGAAAGTAGCGGGAGGTCCTACGAGCAGTACTTC. Its translation: CASSFESSGRSYEQYF.

The count of this clone is one. The chain has TRBV13 and TRBJ2-5; 10 bases align to TRBD2. Germline V gene lookup returns CDR1 PRHDT and CDR2 FYEKMQ (reference sequence). V lost 5 bases, J lost 5 bases, and 17 bases stayed unmatched. The CDR3 runs to 18 residues. The CDR3 here is CASSAPIGASGSWETQYF. CDR3 in DNA: TGTGCCAGCAGCGCTCCAATCGGGGCTAGCGGGAGTTGGGAGACCCAGTACTTC.

The rearrangement links TRBV15 to TRBJ1-6, with D tentatively TRBD1 (6 bases). The V end was cut by 9 bases, the J end by 4 bases, with 13 bases between. Germline CDR1 is LNHNV and CDR2 is YYDKDF (reference sequence). The CDR3 is made up of 14 amino acids. The CDR3 protein is CATDAGDYNSPLHF. CDR3 sequence (DNA): TGTGCCACTGATGCAGGGGATTATAATTCACCCCTCCACTTT.